This T cell receptor (beta chain) was found in a study of T cell clonality in common variable immunodeficiency. Germline values: CDR1 DFQATT, CDR2 SNEGSKA (reference sequence). This CDR3 is 14 amino acids long. Trimming removed 5 bases at V and 3 bases at J, with 14 bases between. About this clone itself: Its specificity is not known. The missing CDR3 end, 3 residues past where the read stops, is filled in from the germline J gene.

CVID and control samples used equivalent genomic DNA input. TCRdb's table, derived via immunoSEQ multiplex PCR, lists solely in-frame clones and lacks some. This sample contains some 15,000 clones. Whole-study results and caveats: Common variable immunodeficiency TCR beta sequences reportedly had fewer deletions and N-nucleotide insertions. CVID subjects had higher TCRbeta clonality than healthy controls, most marked in about a third. The cause of increased CVID clonality remains unclear without subpopulation sequencing.

CVID subjects were some 15 female and about 29 male, aged roughly 9 to 64. The clonotype was recovered from a human donor with common variable immunodeficiency. What was sequenced was peripheral blood mononuclear cells. The rearrangement joins TRBV20-1 to TRBJ2-1; maybe TRBD1 (6 bases). Incomplete CDR3 DNA: TGCAGTGCTCCTCAGACAGGAAACTACAATGAG. Protein product: CSAPQTGNYNE. The whole CDR3 reads CSAPQTGNYNEQFF.